A single sample gave rise to the 10 T cell receptor beta chains below, sequenced in a study of cytotoxic CD8 clonotypes in ibrutinib-treated CLL. Produced via immunoSEQ multiplex PCR; TCRdb's table is partial and in-frame only. The table lists tens of thousands of clones, over 60% of them singletons. The sample was PBMCs, taken after 12 months of ibrutinib treatment. The receptors were gathered from a human donor with chronic lymphocytic leukemia.

This sequence joins TRBV6-1 and TRBJ2-2; D uncertain. With 11 bases removed from V and 2 bases from J, the gap between germline ends came to 12 bases. The CDR3 length is 13 residues. Germline CDR1 reads MNHNS; CDR2 reads SASEGT. CDR3 sequence: CALEVYNTGELFF. The CDR3 DNA sequence: TGTGCCCTAGAAGTTTATAACACCGGGGAGCTGTTTTTT.

V usage is TRBV7-9 and J usage is TRBJ1-2; possibly TRBD1 for D (5 bases). Looked up from germline, CDR1 is SEHNR and CDR2 is FQNEAQ (reference sequence). The V gene lost 5 bases and the J gene lost 9 bases, with 10 bases spanning the gap. CDR3 length equals 11 residues. The CDR3 sequence: CASSPEGSYTF. The CDR3 coding sequence is TGTGCCAGCAGCCCAGAGGGGAGCTACACCTTC.

This clone has only a few counts. This chain joins TRBV4-2 and TRBJ2-1, with D possibly being TRBD2 (6 bases). Germline V gene data show CDR1 as LGHNA and CDR2 as YNFKEQ. The CDR3 is 17 amino acids. V lost 1 base and J 0 bases, leaving 13 bases between the germline ends. The CDR3 sequence: CASSQVNSGASYNEQFF. CDR3 bases: TGTGCCAGCAGCCAAGTCAATAGCGGAGCCTCCTACAATGAGCAGTTCTTC.

The rearrangement uses TRBV5-4 and TRBJ2-7, with 7 nucleotides matching TRBD1. V was clipped by 1 base and J by 0 bases; unmatched bases: 7. Germline loops: CDR1 SGHNT, CDR2 YYREEE (reference sequence). The CDR3 is 16 amino acids. The DNA of the CDR3 is TGTGCCAGCAGCTTGAGGGGCGGACAGGTCTCCTACGAGCAGTACTTC. Its translation: CASSLRGGQVSYEQYF.

The chain combines TRBV4-3 with TRBJ2-3; the match to TRBD1 covers 7 bases. Germline CDR1 reads LGHNA; CDR2 reads YSLEER. Germline trimming cut 8 bases from V and 2 bases from J; bases unmatched to any gene: 13. This CDR3 has 16 amino acids. CDR3 sequence reads: CASPANRDRPTDTQYF. The DNA for the CDR3 is TGCGCCAGCCCGGCGAACCGGGACAGACCCACAGATACGCAGTATTTT.

This clone has just a few counts. The chain recombines TRBV5-1 with TRBJ2-1; 14 bases line up with TRBD2. Germline V gene lookup returns CDR1 SGHRS and CDR2 YFSETQ. The length of the CDR3 is 17 residues. V shed 4 bases, J shed 5 bases, and the junction held 8 bases outside the gene matches. CDR3 loop: CASSPRLAGGPHNEQFF. CDR3 bases: TGCGCCAGCAGCCCCCGACTAGCGGGAGGGCCCCACAATGAGCAGTTCTTC.

This clone was detected only a few times. The chain couples TRBV2 to TRBJ2-3, with D possibly TRBD1 on 5 matching bases. Looked up from germline, CDR1 is SNHLY and CDR2 is FYNNEI. Trimming cost V 3 bases and J 6 bases, with 22 bases left between them. This CDR3 is built from 17 residues. CDR3: CASSDPIGWGPRDTQYF. The CDR3 DNA follows: TGTGCCAGCAGTGACCCGATCGGGTGGGGCCCCAGGGATACGCAGTATTTT.

The chain's CDR3 is CASSFLAGMGTDTQYF. For the CDR3, the DNA is TGTGCCAGCAGTTTCCTAGCGGGAATGGGGACAGATACGCAGTATTTT. The V and J genes are TRBV27 and TRBJ2-3; 9 positions agree with TRBD2. Germline loops: CDR1 MNHEY, CDR2 SMNVEV (reference sequence). This CDR3 region has 16 residues. After removal of 3 bases from V and 3 bases from J, the junction contained 7 bases not matched to a gene.

This clone came up a few times. The chain combines TRBV5-1 with TRBJ1-1; 7 bases are a match to TRBD1. The CDR3 has 13 amino acids. V lost 4 bases, J lost 5 bases, and 5 bases stayed unmatched. CDR1 and CDR2 (germline): SGHRS, YFSETQ. The chain's CDR3 is CASSVTGETEAFF. CDR3 nucleotides: TGCGCCAGCAGCGTAACAGGGGAAACTGAAGCTTTCTTT.

The chain is built from TRBV14 and TRBJ2-3; 9 bases align to TRBD2. V dropped 2 bases and J dropped 2; count of bases not matched to a gene: 14. CDR1 is SGHDN, CDR2 FVKESK, per germline. The CDR3 loop spans 19 amino acids. CDR3 sequence: CASSQRGSSGSRSTDTQYF. CDR3 coding DNA: TGTGCCAGCAGCCAAAGGGGGAGTAGCGGGAGTAGATCCACAGATACGCAGTATTTT.